The 8 T cell receptor beta chains reported below all come from one sample, sequenced in a study of blood T cells in healthy people across ages. A J-beta primer mix and a sample-barcoded 5' primer were used in a second PCR of about 7 to 11 cycles. TCRdb analysed the 5' RACE reads with MiXCR anew, one entry per CDR3 protein. The repertoire includes roughly 650,000 distinct CDR3 sequences, approximately 31% of them detected once, and 15% to 17% sits in the top ten. The sample taken for sequencing was blood. The receptors were sampled from a woman older than 75 in good health.

There are many counts of this clonotype. The J gene is TRBJ2-5, the V gene TRBV29-1; D call uncertain. Between the trimmed V and J ends, which lost 1 base and 0 bases, there was a span of 3 bases. The CDR3 contains 12 residues. Germline V CDR1 and CDR2: SQVTM, ANQGSEA. This CDR3 is CSVEGYQETQYF. In DNA form, the CDR3 reads TGCAGCGTTGAAGGGTACCAAGAGACCCAGTACTTC.

J is TRBJ2-6 and V is TRBV15, with a possible D match to TRBD1 (6 bases). V shed 5 bases and J shed 0 bases, with 8 bases lying between them. The germline CDR1 and CDR2 sequences are LNHNV and YYDKDF (reference sequence). This CDR3 has 15 amino acids. In DNA form, the CDR3 reads TGTGCCACCAGCGGACAGAGCTCTGGGGCCAACGTCCTGACTTTC. Translated: CATSGQSSGANVLTF.

This clonotype has a handful of counts. This rearrangement joins TRBV7-8 to TRBJ2-7, with a weak D call TRBD1 (6 bases). Looked up from germline, CDR1 is SGHVS and CDR2 is FQNEAQ. The V end lost 1 base, the J end lost 4 bases, and 17 bases lay between the germline ends. The CDR3 totals 16 residues. This chain's CDR3 is CASSLDITGSLYEQYF. The DNA for the CDR3 is TGTGCCAGCAGCTTAGATATCACAGGGTCGTTGTACGAGCAGTACTTC.

This clonotype appeared many times. The CDR3 nucleotides read TGTGCCAGCAGCTTAGGCACGGCGACCCAGTACTTC. Its translation: CASSLGTATQYF. The chain combines TRBV7-8 with TRBJ2-5, with D hard to call. This CDR3 region has 12 residues. Per the germline V gene, CDR1 is SGHVS and CDR2 is FQNEAQ. V dropped 1 base and J dropped 7 bases, with 7 bases sitting between them.

The chain has TRBV6-6 and TRBJ2-1; TRBD1 matches at 9 bases. The junction had 9 bases not matched to a gene; V was cut back by 5 bases and J by 4 bases. This CDR3 has 16 amino acids. Per germline, CDR1 MNHNY and CDR2 SVGAGI (reference sequence). The CDR3 DNA is TGTGCCAGCAGTGGGCGTCCGGGACAGGGATACAATGAGCAGTTCTTC. Its translation is CASSGRPGQGYNEQFF.

This clonotype has a handful of counts. The V and J genes are TRBV7-9 and TRBJ2-2; D gene uncertain. V was shortened by 2 bases and J by 7 bases, with 5 bases between the two germline ends. This CDR3 is built from 12 residues. The V gene's germline CDR1 is SEHNR and CDR2 FQNEAQ (reference sequence). The CDR3: CASSLLGGELFF. The DNA for the CDR3 is TGTGCCAGCAGCTTACTGGGCGGGGAGCTGTTTTTT.

This clonotype appeared many times. The V call is TRBV5-1, the J call TRBJ1-2; possibly TRBD1 for D (5 bases). The germline CDR1 and CDR2 sequences are SGHRS and YFSETQ. This CDR3 region has 13 residues. V was shortened by 0 bases and J by 8 bases, with 11 bases between the two germline ends. The CDR3 spells CASSLDLTVGYTF. The CDR3 DNA follows: TGCGCCAGCAGCTTGGACTTGACAGTAGGCTACACCTTC.

At least ten counts were recorded for this clonotype. V gene TRBV20-1 combines with J gene TRBJ2-3, with 7 positions matching TRBD1. CDR1 and CDR2 from the germline V gene are DFQATT and SNEGSKA (reference sequence). This CDR3 comprises 14 residues. Trimming removed 5 bases from V and 1 base from J; junction bases left unmatched: 6. Here the CDR3 reads CSAPQGWGTDTQYF. The CDR3 bases are TGCAGTGCTCCACAGGGGTGGGGCACAGATACGCAGTATTTT.